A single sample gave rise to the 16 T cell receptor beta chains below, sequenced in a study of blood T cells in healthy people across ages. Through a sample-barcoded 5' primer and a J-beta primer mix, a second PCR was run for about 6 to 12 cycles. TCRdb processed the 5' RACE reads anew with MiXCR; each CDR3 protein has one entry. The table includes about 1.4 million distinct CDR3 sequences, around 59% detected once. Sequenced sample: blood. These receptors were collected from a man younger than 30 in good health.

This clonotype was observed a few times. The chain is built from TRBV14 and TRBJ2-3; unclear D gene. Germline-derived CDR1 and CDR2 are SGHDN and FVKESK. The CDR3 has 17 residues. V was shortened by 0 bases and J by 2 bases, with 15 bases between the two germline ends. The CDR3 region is CASSQDWASPFTDTQYF. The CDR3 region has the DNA TGTGCCAGCAGCCAAGATTGGGCCAGCCCCTTCACAGATACGCAGTATTTT. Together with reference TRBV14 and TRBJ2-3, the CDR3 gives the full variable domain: EAGVTQFPSHSVIEKGQTVTLRCDPISGHDNLYWYRRVMGKEIKFLLHFVKESKQDESGMPNNRFLAERTGGTYSTLKVQPAELEDSGVYFCASSQDWASPFTDTQYFGPGTRLTVL.

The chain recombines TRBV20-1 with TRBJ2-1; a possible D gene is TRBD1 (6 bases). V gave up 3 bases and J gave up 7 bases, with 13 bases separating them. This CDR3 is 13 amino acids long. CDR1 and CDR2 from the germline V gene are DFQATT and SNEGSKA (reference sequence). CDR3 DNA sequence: TGCAGTGCTAGCCTGGACAGAAAGAATGAGCAGTTCTTC. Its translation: CSASLDRKNEQFF.

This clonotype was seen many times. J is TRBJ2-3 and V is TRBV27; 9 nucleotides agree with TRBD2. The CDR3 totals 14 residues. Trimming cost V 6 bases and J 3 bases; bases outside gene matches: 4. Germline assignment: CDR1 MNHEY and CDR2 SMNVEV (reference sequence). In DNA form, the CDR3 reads TGTGCCAGCAGCTTAGCGGGAGCGACAGATACGCAGTATTTT. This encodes CASSLAGATDTQYF.

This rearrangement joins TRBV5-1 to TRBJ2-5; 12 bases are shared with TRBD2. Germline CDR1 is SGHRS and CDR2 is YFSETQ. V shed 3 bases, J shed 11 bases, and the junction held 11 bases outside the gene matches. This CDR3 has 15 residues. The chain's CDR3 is CASSSSSGGVNEQYF. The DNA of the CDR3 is TGCGCCAGCAGCTCATCTAGCGGGGGGGTAAATGAGCAGTACTTC. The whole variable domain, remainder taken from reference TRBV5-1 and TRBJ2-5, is KAGVTQTPRYLIKTRGQQVTLSCSPISGHRSVSWYQQTPGQGLQFLFEYFSETQRNKGNFPGRFSGRQFSNSRSEMNVSTLELGDSALYLCASSSSSGGVNEQYFGPGTRLLVL.

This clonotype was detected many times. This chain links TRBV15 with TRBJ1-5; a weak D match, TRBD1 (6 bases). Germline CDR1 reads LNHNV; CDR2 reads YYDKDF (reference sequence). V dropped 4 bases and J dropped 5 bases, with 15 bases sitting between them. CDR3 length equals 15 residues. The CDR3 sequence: CATSISDRPYQPQHF. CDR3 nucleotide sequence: TGTGCCACCAGCATAAGTGACAGGCCCTATCAGCCCCAGCATTTT.

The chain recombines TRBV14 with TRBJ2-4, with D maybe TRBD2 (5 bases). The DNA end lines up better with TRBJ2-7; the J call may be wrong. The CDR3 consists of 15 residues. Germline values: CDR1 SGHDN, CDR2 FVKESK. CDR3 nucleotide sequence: TGTGCCAGCAGCCAAGGAGCGGCGCTGATATACGAGCAGTACTTC. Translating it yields CASSQGAALIYEQYF.

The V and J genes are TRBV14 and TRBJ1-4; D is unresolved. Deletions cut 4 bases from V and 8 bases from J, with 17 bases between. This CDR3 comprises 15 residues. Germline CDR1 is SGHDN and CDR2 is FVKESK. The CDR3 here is CASSPSGALGEKLFF. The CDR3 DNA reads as TGTGCCAGCAGCCCTTCAGGTGCTCTCGGGGAAAAACTGTTTTTT. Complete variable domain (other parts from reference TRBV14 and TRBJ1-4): EAGVTQFPSHSVIEKGQTVTLRCDPISGHDNLYWYRRVMGKEIKFLLHFVKESKQDESGMPNNRFLAERTGGTYSTLKVQPAELEDSGVYFCASSPSGALGEKLFFGSGTQLSVL.

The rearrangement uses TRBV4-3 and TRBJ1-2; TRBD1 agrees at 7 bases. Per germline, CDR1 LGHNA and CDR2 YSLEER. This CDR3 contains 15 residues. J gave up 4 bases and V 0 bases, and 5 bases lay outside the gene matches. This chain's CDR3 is CASSQEGYRGYGYTF. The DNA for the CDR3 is TGCGCCAGCAGCCAAGAGGGCTACAGGGGCTATGGCTACACCTTC.

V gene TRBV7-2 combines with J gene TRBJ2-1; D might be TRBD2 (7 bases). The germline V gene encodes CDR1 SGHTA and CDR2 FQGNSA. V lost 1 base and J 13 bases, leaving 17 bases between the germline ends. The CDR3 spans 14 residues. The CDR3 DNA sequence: TGTGCCAGCAGCTTAGACAGCGGGGACACACCCCAGTTCTTC. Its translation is CASSLDSGDTPQFF.

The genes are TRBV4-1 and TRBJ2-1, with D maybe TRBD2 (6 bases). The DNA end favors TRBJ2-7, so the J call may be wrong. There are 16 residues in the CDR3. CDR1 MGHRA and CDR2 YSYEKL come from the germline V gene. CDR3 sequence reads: CASSPRDPKTFYEQYF. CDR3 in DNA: TGCGCCAGCAGCCCGCGGGACCCTAAGACCTTCTACGAGCAGTACTTC.

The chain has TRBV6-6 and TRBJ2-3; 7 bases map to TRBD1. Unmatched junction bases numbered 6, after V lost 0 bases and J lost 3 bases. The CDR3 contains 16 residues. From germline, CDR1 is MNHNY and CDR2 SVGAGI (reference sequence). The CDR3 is CASSYSRTGVTDTQYF. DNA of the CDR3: TGTGCCAGCAGTTACTCGAGAACAGGGGTGACAGATACGCAGTATTTT.

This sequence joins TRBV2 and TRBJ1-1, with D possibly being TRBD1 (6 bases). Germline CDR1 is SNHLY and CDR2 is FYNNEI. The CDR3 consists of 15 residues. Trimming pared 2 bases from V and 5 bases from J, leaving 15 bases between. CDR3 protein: CASSERRTAETEAFF. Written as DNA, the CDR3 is TGTGCCAGCAGTGAACGTCGGACAGCCGAAACTGAAGCTTTCTTT.

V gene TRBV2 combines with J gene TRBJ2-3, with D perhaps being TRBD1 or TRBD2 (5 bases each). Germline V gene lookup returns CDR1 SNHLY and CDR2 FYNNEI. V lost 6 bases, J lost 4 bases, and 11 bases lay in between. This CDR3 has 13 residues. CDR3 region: CASSGAGPDTQYF. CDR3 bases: TGTGCCAGCAGCGGGGCAGGTCCAGATACGCAGTATTTT.

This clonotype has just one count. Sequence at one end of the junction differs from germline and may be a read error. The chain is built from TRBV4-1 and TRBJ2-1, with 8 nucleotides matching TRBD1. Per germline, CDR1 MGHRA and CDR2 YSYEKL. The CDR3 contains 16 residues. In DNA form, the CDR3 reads TGCGCCTGCAGCCAGGCTCAGGGGGCTCGGGTGAATGAGCAGTTCTTC. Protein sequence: CACSQAQGARVNEQFF.

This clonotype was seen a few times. CDR3 nucleotide sequence: TGTGCCAGCAGCTTGGAAGGTAGCGGGGGGGCCCTCTCCTACAATGAGCAGTTCTTC. It specifies CASSLEGSGGALSYNEQFF. The rearrangement joins TRBV5-6 to TRBJ2-1; 11 positions match TRBD2. Trimming cost V 0 bases and J 0 bases; bases outside gene matches: 8. The CDR3 spans 19 residues. In germline, CDR1 is SGHDT, CDR2 YYEEEE.

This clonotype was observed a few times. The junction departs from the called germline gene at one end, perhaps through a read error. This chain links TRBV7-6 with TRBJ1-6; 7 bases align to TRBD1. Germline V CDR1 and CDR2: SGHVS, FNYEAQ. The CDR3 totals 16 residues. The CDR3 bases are TGTCCCAGCAGCCCATGGGACAGCCAACTTAATTCACCCCTCCACTTT. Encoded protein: CPSSPWDSQLNSPLHF.